This T cell receptor beta chain was sequenced for a study of blood T cell repertoires in COVID-19. Study information: T cells, B-cell-depleted T cells, or PBMCs provided the cDNA or gDNA that served as material.

Sequenced by immunoSEQ multiplex PCR; TCRdb stores in-frame clones only, minus some. The sample holds a few hundred thousand clones, around 89% seen once. The clonotype was recovered from a man younger than 45 who had recovered from COVID-19. Material for sequencing was PBMCs or T cells enriched from blood (not recorded which).

The CDR3 region has the DNA TGTGCCAGTAGTGGAAATTCAGGGAAGGGCCAAGAGACCCAGTACTTC. Protein: CASSGNSGKGQETQYF. The chain uses TRBV19 and TRBJ2-5; the D gene is possibly TRBD1 (5 bases). The CDR3 consists of 16 residues. The ends were cut back, 5 bases at V and 1 base at J, with 17 bases in the middle. Germline assignment: CDR1 LNHDA and CDR2 SQIVND (reference sequence). Full variable domain (remainder filled in from reference TRBV19 and TRBJ2-5): DGGITQSPKYLFRKEGQNVTLSCEQNLNHDAMYWYRQDPGQGLRLIYYSQIVNDFQKGDIAEGYSVSREKKESFPLTVTSAQKNPTAFYLCASSGNSGKGQETQYFGPGTRLLVL.